One sample yielded the 30 T cell receptor beta chains listed below, sequenced in a study of T-cell reconstitution after alpha-beta-depleted transplantation in children. The TCRbeta library was prepared with unique molecular identifiers. TCRdb analysed the PCR reads with MiXCR anew, one entry per CDR3 protein. The sample yields fewer than 350,000 distinct CDR3 sequences, roughly a tenth seen once. Sequenced here: PBMCs, sampled before TCRalphabeta/CD19-depleted stem cell transplant. These receptors were taken from a boy less than two years old with acute myeloid leukemia, due to receive a stem cell transplant.

In this sample, this clonotype turned up a few times. DNA for the CDR3: TGTGCCAGCAGTCAACACGGACGGCGGAATTCACCCCTCCACTTT. It encodes CASSQHGRRNSPLHF. The J gene is TRBJ1-6, the V gene TRBV12-3 or TRBV12-4; D uncertain. V was trimmed by 5 bases and J by 7 bases, leaving 15 bases between them. The length of the CDR3 is 15 residues.

At least ten counts were recorded for this clonotype. The chain has TRBV28 and TRBJ2-3; no clear D. Germline-derived CDR1 and CDR2 are MDHEN and SYDVKM. The CDR3 sequence is 14 residues long. Trimming pared 3 bases from V and 0 bases from J, leaving 7 bases between. CDR3 loop: CASSFTPSTDTQYF. Written as DNA, the CDR3 is TGTGCCAGCAGTTTTACACCTAGCACAGATACGCAGTATTTT.

This clonotype has ten or more counts. The rearrangement links TRBV27 to TRBJ2-1; TRBD1 matches 8 bases. CDR3 length equals 14 residues. CDR1 is MNHEY and CDR2 is SMNVEV in the germline V gene (reference sequence). V shed 5 bases and J 4 bases; nucleotides not matched to a gene: 4. CDR3 in amino acids: CASSPWDRYNEQFF. DNA for the CDR3: TGTGCCAGCAGTCCCTGGGACAGGTACAATGAGCAGTTCTTC.

This clonotype appeared many times. CDR3 bases: TGTGCCAGCACCTCCAGGGTACCGAATTCACCCCTCCACTTT. As protein: CASTSRVPNSPLHF. V and J are TRBV28 and TRBJ1-6; weak D call: TRBD1 (5 bases). The germline V and J ends were trimmed by 7 bases and 7 bases, with 14 bases remaining between them. The CDR3 consists of 14 residues. The V gene's germline CDR1 is MDHEN and CDR2 SYDVKM.

This clonotype has a handful of counts. The chain couples TRBV10-3 to TRBJ2-4; D not resolved. The length of the CDR3 is 15 residues. The V end was cut by 0 bases, the J end by 1 base, with 7 bases between. Germline assignment: CDR1 ENHRY and CDR2 SYGVKD. CDR3 DNA: TGTGCCATCAGTGAGTCAGGGTATGCCAAAAACATTCAGTACTTC. It specifies CAISESGYAKNIQYF.

The sample holds many counts of this clonotype. This rearrangement joins TRBV12-3 or TRBV12-4 to TRBJ2-7; 8 nucleotides line up with TRBD1. CDR3 length: 14 amino acids. J lost 3 bases, V lost 3 bases, and 4 bases had no gene match. CDR3 bases: TGTGCCAGCAGTTTCCCGGGACAGGTCTACGAGCAGTACTTC. Translation: CASSFPGQVYEQYF.

This clonotype has ten or more counts. This chain connects TRBV19 to TRBJ1-1, with 7 nucleotides matching TRBD1. The CDR3 consists of 15 residues. V gave up 6 bases and J gave up 0 bases; unmatched junction bases: 7. Germline assignment: CDR1 LNHDA and CDR2 SQIVND (reference sequence). CDR3 in DNA: TGTGCCAGTAGATACAGGGGCGCTATGAACACTGAAGCTTTCTTT. Translating it yields CASRYRGAMNTEAFF.

There are many counts of this clonotype. The V and J genes are TRBV5-1 and TRBJ2-5; 8 nucleotides agree with TRBD1. The V gene's germline CDR1 is SGHRS and CDR2 YFSETQ. The CDR3 spans 15 residues. With V trimmed by 6 bases and J by 5 bases, 12 bases remained unmatched. CDR3 loop: CASNFGTGRWETQYF. CDR3 nucleotides: TGCGCCAGCAACTTCGGGACAGGACGGTGGGAGACCCAGTACTTC.

The chain couples TRBV7-9 to TRBJ2-7; 8 bases are a match to TRBD1. Germline CDR1 is SEHNR and CDR2 is FQNEAQ (reference sequence). The CDR3 is made up of 16 amino acids. Trimming removed 5 bases from V and 3 bases from J; junction bases left unmatched: 12. The CDR3 nucleotides are TGTGCCAGCAGCCCAGCCCCCGGGACAGGTTTCTACGAGCAGTACTTC. Protein sequence: CASSPAPGTGFYEQYF.

Many counts were recorded for this clonotype. V gene TRBV10-3 combines with J gene TRBJ2-1; D gene uncertain. CDR1 is ENHRY and CDR2 is SYGVKD in the germline V gene. V lost 3 bases and J lost 3, with 9 bases in between. The CDR3 spans 14 residues. This chain's CDR3 is CAISEAVLYNEQFF. DNA for the CDR3: TGTGCCATCAGTGAAGCCGTCCTCTACAATGAGCAGTTCTTC.

This sequence joins TRBV5-1 and TRBJ2-7; the match to TRBD2 covers 12 bases. Germline-derived CDR1 and CDR2 are SGHRS and YFSETQ. V was pared by 4 bases and J by 3 bases, with 8 bases of the junction left unmatched. This CDR3 spans 16 amino acids. In nucleotides, the CDR3 is TGCGCCAGCAGCGCTCCGGGACTAGCGGGCAACTACGAGCAGTACTTC. Encoded protein: CASSAPGLAGNYEQYF.

The sample holds many counts of this clonotype. This chain joins TRBV7-9 and TRBJ2-3; D is ambiguous. There are 12 residues in the CDR3. CDR1 is SEHNR, CDR2 FQNEAQ, per germline (reference sequence). The ends were cut back, 1 base at V and 8 bases at J, with 7 bases in the middle. The CDR3: CASSLGESTQYF. CDR3 sequence (DNA): TGTGCCAGCAGCTTAGGAGAGTCTACGCAGTATTTT.

This clonotype occurred many times. The chain carries TRBV6-2 or TRBV6-3 and TRBJ2-1; a weak D match, TRBD2 (6 bases). Trimming removed 6 bases from V and 4 bases from J, with 13 bases in between. The CDR3 sequence is 14 residues long. Germline V lookup: CDR1 MNHEY, CDR2 SVGEGT. CDR3 nucleotides: TGTGCCAGCAGCACCCCGGGGGATTACAATGAGCAGTTCTTC. It encodes CASSTPGDYNEQFF.

There are many counts of this clonotype. This chain joins TRBV4-2 and TRBJ2-5; TRBD2 matches 8 bases. Germline CDR1 and CDR2: LGHNA and YNFKEQ. V trimming: 1 base; J trimming: 4 bases; junction bases outside the gene matches: 2. CDR3 length: 14 amino acids. CDR3 amino acids: CASSQVGGAETQYF. For the CDR3, the DNA is TGTGCCAGCAGCCAAGTCGGGGGGGCAGAGACCCAGTACTTC.

About this clonotype itself: A much larger clonotype is one base distant, so this may be a read error. V and J are TRBV5-6 and TRBJ1-2; the match to TRBD1 covers 8 bases. Per the germline V gene, CDR1 is SGHDT and CDR2 is YYEEEE. This CDR3 has 14 amino acids. V was pared by 6 bases and J by 4 bases, with 8 bases of the junction left unmatched. CDR3: CASIRTGPSYGYTF. CDR3 coding DNA: TGTGCCAGCATCCGGACAGGGCCCTCCTATGGCTACACCTTC.

Of note for this clonotype: This may be a read error, as it is one base from a much larger clone. CDR3: CANSLLPGSDEQYF. The CDR3, as DNA: TGTGCCAACAGCCTATTGCCAGGGAGCGACGAGCAGTACTTC. This sequence joins TRBV7-9 and TRBJ2-7, with D perhaps being TRBD1 or TRBD2 (5 bases each). The germline V gene encodes CDR1 SEHNR and CDR2 FQNEAQ (reference sequence). This CDR3 has 14 amino acids. The whole variable domain, filled in from reference TRBV7-9 and TRBJ2-7, reads DTGVSQNPRHKITKRGQNVTFRCDPISEHNRLYWYRQTLGQGPEFLTYFQNEAQLEKSRLLSDRFSAERPKGSFSTLEIQRTEQGDSAMYLCANSLLPGSDEQYFGPGTRLTVT.

There are many counts of this clonotype. This chain links TRBV4-3 with TRBJ1-1; the D is unclear. CDR1 and CDR2 from the germline V gene are LGHNA and YSLEER. Trimming took off 7 bases at V and 1 base at J, with 13 bases between the two ends. The CDR3 spans 14 residues. The CDR3 here is CASIQIVGNTEAFF. CDR3 DNA: TGCGCCAGCATCCAGATCGTAGGGAACACTGAAGCTTTCTTT.

This clonotype was counted between two and nine times. This chain joins TRBV7-6 and TRBJ2-7; TRBD2 aligns across 11 bases. V gave up 6 bases and J gave up 5 bases; unmatched junction bases: 6. CDR1 SGHVS and CDR2 FNYEAQ come from the germline V gene. This CDR3 contains 14 residues. The CDR3 nucleotides read TGTGCCAGCAGTCGACTAGCGGGGTCGCACGAGCAGTACTTC. It codes for CASSRLAGSHEQYF.

This clonotype was seen many times. The chain uses TRBV7-3 and TRBJ2-4; D may correspond to TRBD1 or TRBD2 (6 bases each). The V end was cut by 2 bases, the J end by 7 bases, with 12 bases between. Germline V gene data show CDR1 as SGHTA and CDR2 as FQGTGA. This CDR3 has 14 amino acids. The CDR3 loop reads CASSLEGGVNIQYF. The CDR3, as DNA: TGTGCCAGCAGCTTAGAGGGGGGAGTGAACATTCAGTACTTC. The full variable domain, in which reference TRBV7-3 and TRBJ2-4 provide the parts outside the CDR3, is GAGVSQTPSNKVTEKGKYVELRCDPISGHTALYWYRQSLGQGPEFLIYFQGTGAADDSGLPNDRFFAVRPEGSVSTLKIQRTERGDSAVYLCASSLEGGVNIQYFGAGTRLSVL.

This clonotype occurred many times. The V gene is TRBV18, the J gene TRBJ1-5; no reliable D call. Trimming stripped 4 bases from V and 4 bases from J, with 11 bases between. CDR3 length: 14 residues. Germline CDR1 and CDR2: KGHSH and LQKENI. This chain's CDR3 is CASSRVQLNQPQHF. For the CDR3, the DNA is TGTGCCAGCTCACGAGTACAACTAAATCAGCCCCAGCATTTT.

This clonotype showed up many times. The V gene is TRBV11-2, the J gene TRBJ2-5; TRBD1 aligns across 11 bases. V trimming: 4 bases; J trimming: 5 bases; junction bases outside the gene matches: 9. Germline CDR1 SGHAT, CDR2 FQNNGV. CDR3 size: 16 residues. CDR3 in DNA: TGTGCCAGCAGCTCTTTGGACAGGGGGCGTGGGGAGACCCAGTACTTC. Translation: CASSSLDRGRGETQYF.

This clonotype was detected only a few times. This rearrangement joins TRBV20-1 to TRBJ2-1; D might be TRBD1 or TRBD2, each matching 6 bases. V shed 3 bases and J shed 5 bases, with 14 bases lying between them. This CDR3 is built from 14 residues. The germline V gene encodes CDR1 DFQATT and CDR2 SNEGSKA (reference sequence). The CDR3 DNA reads as TGCAGTGCTAGTTACGGGGGCAGCGACAATGAGCAGTTCTTC. Translating gives CSASYGGSDNEQFF.

Written as DNA, the CDR3 is TGTGCCAGCAGCTTAACCAGGGATCAAGAGACCCAGTACTTC. As protein: CASSLTRDQETQYF. The chain has TRBV7-2 and TRBJ2-5; TRBD1 is a possible D gene (5 bases). Between the trimmed V and J ends, which lost 2 bases and 2 bases, there was a span of 9 bases. Germline V lookup: CDR1 SGHTA, CDR2 FQGNSA. This CDR3 spans 14 amino acids.

This chain joins TRBV12-3 or TRBV12-4 and TRBJ2-7; D gene ambiguous. This CDR3 has 15 amino acids. The V and J ends lost 5 bases and 2 bases respectively, with 16 bases between them. For the CDR3, the DNA is TGTGCCAGCAGTCCTCCCAGTAGAAGTCCCTACGAGCAGTACTTC. This encodes CASSPPSRSPYEQYF.

This clonotype appeared many times. V usage is TRBV6-5 and J usage is TRBJ2-2; D unresolved. Germline CDR1 reads MNHEY; CDR2 reads SVGAGI. The V end was cut by 7 bases, the J end by 4 bases, with 7 bases between. The CDR3 has 12 residues. CDR3 nucleotide sequence: TGTGCCAGCAATCCCCCCACCGGGGAGCTGTTTTTT. Its protein product is CASNPPTGELFF.

This clonotype was observed many times. The CDR3 here is CSATGQGAGNSPLHF. CDR3 DNA sequence: TGCAGTGCTACAGGACAGGGGGCTGGAAATTCACCCCTCCACTTT. The gene calls are TRBV20-1 and TRBJ1-6; TRBD1 aligns across 11 bases. Germline V lookup: CDR1 DFQATT, CDR2 SNEGSKA (reference sequence). Trimming removed 4 bases from V and 7 bases from J; junction bases left unmatched: 6. CDR3 length: 15 residues.

This clonotype was recorded at least ten times. This chain links TRBV11-2 with TRBJ2-4, with a possible D match to TRBD2 (6 bases). Germline values: CDR1 SGHAT, CDR2 FQNNGV. This CDR3 contains 17 residues. The V gene lost 0 bases and the J gene lost 0 bases, with 12 bases spanning the gap. The CDR3 spells CASSLEGAGLAKNIQYF. The CDR3, as DNA: TGTGCCAGCAGCTTAGAAGGAGCGGGTCTAGCCAAAAACATTCAGTACTTC. The variable domain in full, completed from reference TRBV11-2 and TRBJ2-4, reads EAGVAQSPRYKIIEKRQSVAFWCNPISGHATLYWYQQILGQGPKLLIQFQNNGVVDDSQLPKDRFSAERLKGVDSTLKIQPAKLEDSAVYLCASSLEGAGLAKNIQYFGAGTRLSVL.

This clonotype was seen at least ten times. The gene calls are TRBV28 and TRBJ1-1; 7 bases map to TRBD1. Trimming took 7 bases from V and 4 from J; bases not matched to a gene: 9. The germline V gene has CDR1 MDHEN and CDR2 SYDVKM. The CDR3 totals 14 residues. CDR3 loop: CASKKDRSGTEAFF. The CDR3 nucleotides read TGTGCCAGCAAGAAGGACAGGTCGGGCACTGAAGCTTTCTTT. Full variable domain (outside the CDR3, taken from reference TRBV28 and TRBJ1-1): DVKVTQSSRYLVKRTGEKVFLECVQDMDHENMFWYRQDPGLGLRLIYFSYDVKMKEKGDIPEGYSVSREKKERFSLILESASTNQTSMYLCASKKDRSGTEAFFGQGTRLTVV.

For this clonotype: Since a much larger clone is just one base distant, this may be a read error. No conserved phenylalanine or tryptophan ends this CDR3, so it is likely a read error. V usage is TRBV12-3 or TRBV12-4 and J usage is TRBJ2-1; maybe TRBD1 (6 bases). V was trimmed by 5 bases and J by 4 bases, leaving 9 bases between them. This CDR3 is 13 amino acids long. The CDR3 here is CASSGGFYNEQFL. CDR3 DNA: TGTGCCAGCAGTGGGGGCTTTTACAATGAGCAGTTCCTC.

This clonotype was observed many times. The chain links TRBV6-4 to TRBJ2-2; D perhaps matches TRBD1 (5 bases). Germline V gives CDR1 MRHNA, CDR2 SNTAGT. The CDR3 has 14 residues. Trimming shortened V by 5 bases and J by 4 bases, and 11 bases separated the two germline ends. CDR3 in amino acids: CASSKEDTTGELFF. CDR3 coding DNA: TGTGCCAGCAGTAAAGAGGACACCACCGGGGAGCTGTTTTTT.